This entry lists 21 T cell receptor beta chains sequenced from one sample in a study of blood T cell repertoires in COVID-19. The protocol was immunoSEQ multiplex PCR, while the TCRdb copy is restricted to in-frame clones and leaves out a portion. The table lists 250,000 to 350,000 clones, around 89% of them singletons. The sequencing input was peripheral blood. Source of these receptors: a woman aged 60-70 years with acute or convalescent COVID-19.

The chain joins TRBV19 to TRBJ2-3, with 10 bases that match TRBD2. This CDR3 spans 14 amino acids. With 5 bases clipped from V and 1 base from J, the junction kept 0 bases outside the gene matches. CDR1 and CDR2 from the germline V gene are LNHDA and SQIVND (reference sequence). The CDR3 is CASSLAGGTDTQYF. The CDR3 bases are TGTGCCAGTAGTCTAGCGGGAGGCACAGATACGCAGTATTTT.

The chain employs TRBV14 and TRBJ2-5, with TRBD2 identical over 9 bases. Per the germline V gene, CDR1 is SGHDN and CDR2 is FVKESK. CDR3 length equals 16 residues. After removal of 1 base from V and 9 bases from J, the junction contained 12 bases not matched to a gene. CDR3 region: CASSQVEGLAGTAQYF. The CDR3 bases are TGTGCCAGCAGCCAAGTGGAGGGCCTAGCGGGGACCGCCCAGTACTTC. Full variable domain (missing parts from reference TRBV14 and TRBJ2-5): EAGVTQFPSHSVIEKGQTVTLRCDPISGHDNLYWYRRVMGKEIKFLLHFVKESKQDESGMPNNRFLAERTGGTYSTLKVQPAELEDSGVYFCASSQVEGLAGTAQYFGPGTRLLVL.

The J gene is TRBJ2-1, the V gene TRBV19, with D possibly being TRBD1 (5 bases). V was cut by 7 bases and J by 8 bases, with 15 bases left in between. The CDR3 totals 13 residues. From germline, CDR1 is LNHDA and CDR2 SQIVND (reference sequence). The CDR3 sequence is CASKRQGADEQFF. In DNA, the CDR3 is TGTGCCAGTAAGAGGCAGGGTGCCGATGAGCAGTTCTTC.

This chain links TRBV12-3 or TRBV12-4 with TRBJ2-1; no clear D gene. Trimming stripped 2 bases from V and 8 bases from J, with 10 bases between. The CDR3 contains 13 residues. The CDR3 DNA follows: TGTGCCAGCAGTTTATTTAGAGGTGATGAGCAGTTCTTC. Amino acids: CASSLFRGDEQFF.

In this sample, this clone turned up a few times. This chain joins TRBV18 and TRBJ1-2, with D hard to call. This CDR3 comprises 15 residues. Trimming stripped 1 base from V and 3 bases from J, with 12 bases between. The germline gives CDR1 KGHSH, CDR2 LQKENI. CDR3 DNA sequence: TGTGCCAGCTCACCACTCCCCCGGGATTACTATGGCTACACCTTC. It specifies CASSPLPRDYYGYTF.

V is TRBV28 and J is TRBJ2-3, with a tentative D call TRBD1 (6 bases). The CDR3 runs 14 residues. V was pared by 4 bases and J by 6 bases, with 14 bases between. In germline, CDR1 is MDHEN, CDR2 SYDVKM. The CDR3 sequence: CASSSTTGLDTQYF. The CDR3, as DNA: TGTGCCAGCAGTTCTACGACAGGCTTGGATACGCAGTATTTT.

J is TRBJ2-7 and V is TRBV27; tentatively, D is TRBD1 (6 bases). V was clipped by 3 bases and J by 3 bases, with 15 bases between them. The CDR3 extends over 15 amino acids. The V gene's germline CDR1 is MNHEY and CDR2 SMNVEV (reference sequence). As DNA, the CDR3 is TGTGCCAGCAGTTTGCTACCGGGACAAATCTACGAGCAGTACTTC. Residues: CASSLLPGQIYEQYF.

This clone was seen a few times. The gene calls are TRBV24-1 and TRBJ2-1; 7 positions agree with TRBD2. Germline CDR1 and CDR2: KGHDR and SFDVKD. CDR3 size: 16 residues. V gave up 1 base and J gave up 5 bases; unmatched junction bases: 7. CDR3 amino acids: CATSDLRGSGNNEQFF. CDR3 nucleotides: TGTGCCACCAGTGATTTACGCGGGAGCGGAAACAATGAGCAGTTCTTC.

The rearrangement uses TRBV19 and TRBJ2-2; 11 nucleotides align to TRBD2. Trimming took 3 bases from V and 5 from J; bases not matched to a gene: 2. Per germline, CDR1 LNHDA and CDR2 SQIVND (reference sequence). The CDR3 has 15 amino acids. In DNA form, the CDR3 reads TGTGCCAGTAGTATGGTAGCGGGAGGGACCGGGGAGCTGTTTTTT. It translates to CASSMVAGGTGELFF.

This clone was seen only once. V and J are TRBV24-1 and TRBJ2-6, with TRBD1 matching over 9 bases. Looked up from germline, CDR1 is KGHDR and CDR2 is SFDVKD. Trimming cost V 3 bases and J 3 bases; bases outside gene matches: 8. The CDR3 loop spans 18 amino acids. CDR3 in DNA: TGTGCCACCAGTGATGGGACAGGGTCTTTCTTTGGGGCCAACGTCCTGACTTTC. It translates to CATSDGTGSFFGANVLTF.

In nucleotides, the CDR3 is TGTGCCAGTAAGGAACGGCGGACAGGGGGTCCAGATACGCAGTATTTT. Translating it yields CASKERRTGGPDTQYF. The chain recombines TRBV19 with TRBJ2-3; 10 bases map to TRBD1. The V segment lost 7 bases and the J segment 4 bases; nucleotides outside the gene matches: 11. The CDR3 consists of 16 residues. The germline CDR1 and CDR2 sequences are LNHDA and SQIVND (reference sequence).

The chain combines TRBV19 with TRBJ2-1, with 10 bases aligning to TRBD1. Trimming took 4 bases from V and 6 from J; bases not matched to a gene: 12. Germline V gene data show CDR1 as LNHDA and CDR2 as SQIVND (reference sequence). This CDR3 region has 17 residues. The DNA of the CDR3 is TGTGCCAGTAGTAGCCCAAGGGGACAGGGGCCTTTCAATGAGCAGTTCTTC. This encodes CASSSPRGQGPFNEQFF.

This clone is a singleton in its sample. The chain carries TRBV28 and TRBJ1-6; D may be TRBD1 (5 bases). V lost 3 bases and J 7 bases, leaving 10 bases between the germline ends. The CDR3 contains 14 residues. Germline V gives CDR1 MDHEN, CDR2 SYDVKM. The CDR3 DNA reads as TGTGCCAGCAGTTTGTCCCACAGGAATTCACCCCTCCACTTT. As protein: CASSLSHRNSPLHF.

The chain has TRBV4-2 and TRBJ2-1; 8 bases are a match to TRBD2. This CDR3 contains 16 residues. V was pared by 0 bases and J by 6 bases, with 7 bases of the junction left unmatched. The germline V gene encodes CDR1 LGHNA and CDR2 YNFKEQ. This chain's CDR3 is CASSQEVGGVSNEQFF. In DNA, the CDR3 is TGTGCCAGCAGCCAAGAAGTCGGGGGGGTTTCCAATGAGCAGTTCTTC.

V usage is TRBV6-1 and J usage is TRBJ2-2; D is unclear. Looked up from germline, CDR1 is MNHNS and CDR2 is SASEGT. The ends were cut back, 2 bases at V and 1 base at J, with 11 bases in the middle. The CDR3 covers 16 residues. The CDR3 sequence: CASSESQLLNTGELFF. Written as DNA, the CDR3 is TGTGCCAGCAGTGAAAGCCAACTCCTGAACACCGGGGAGCTGTTTTTT.

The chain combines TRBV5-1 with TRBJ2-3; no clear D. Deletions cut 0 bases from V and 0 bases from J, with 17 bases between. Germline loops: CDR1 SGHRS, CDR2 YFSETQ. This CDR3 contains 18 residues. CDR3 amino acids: CASSLGQAIRPSTDTQYF. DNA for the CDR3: TGCGCCAGCAGCTTGGGACAAGCAATAAGACCTAGCACAGATACGCAGTATTTT.

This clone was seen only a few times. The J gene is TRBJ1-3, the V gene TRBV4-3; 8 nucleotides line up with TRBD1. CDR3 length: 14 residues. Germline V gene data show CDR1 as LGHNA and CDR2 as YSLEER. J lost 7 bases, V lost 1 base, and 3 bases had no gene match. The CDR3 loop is CASSQVTGANTIYF. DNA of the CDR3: TGCGCCAGCAGCCAAGTGACAGGGGCCAACACCATATATTTT.

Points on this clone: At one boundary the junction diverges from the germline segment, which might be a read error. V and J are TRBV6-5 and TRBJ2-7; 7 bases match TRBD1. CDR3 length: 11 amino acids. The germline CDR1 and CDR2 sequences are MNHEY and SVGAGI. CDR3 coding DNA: TGTGCCAGCAGTTACCTCGGGACAGAAGTCTTC. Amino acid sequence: CASSYLGTEVF.

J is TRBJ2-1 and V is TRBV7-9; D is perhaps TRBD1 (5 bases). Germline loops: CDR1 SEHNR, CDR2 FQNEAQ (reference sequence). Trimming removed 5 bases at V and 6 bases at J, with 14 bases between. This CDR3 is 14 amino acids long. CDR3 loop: CASSPVEDTNEQFF. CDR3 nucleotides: TGTGCCAGCAGCCCCGTAGAGGACACCAATGAGCAGTTCTTC. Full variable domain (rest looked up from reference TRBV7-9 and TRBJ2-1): DTGVSQNPRHKITKRGQNVTFRCDPISEHNRLYWYRQTLGQGPEFLTYFQNEAQLEKSRLLSDRFSAERPKGSFSTLEIQRTEQGDSAMYLCASSPVEDTNEQFFGPGTRLTVL.

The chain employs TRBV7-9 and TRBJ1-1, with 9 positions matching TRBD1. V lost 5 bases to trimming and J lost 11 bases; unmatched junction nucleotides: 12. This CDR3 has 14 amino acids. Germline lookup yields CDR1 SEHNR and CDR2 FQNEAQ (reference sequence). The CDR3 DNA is TGTGCCAGCAGCACGGGGACAGGGCCACCGGTGGCTTTCTTT. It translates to CASSTGTGPPVAFF.

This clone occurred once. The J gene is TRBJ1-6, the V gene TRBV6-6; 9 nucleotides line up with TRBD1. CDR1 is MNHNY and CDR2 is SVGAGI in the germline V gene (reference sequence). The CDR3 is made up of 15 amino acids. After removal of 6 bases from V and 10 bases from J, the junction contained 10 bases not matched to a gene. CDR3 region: CASRPTTGGLSPLHF. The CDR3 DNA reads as TGTGCCAGCAGACCCACAACAGGGGGCTTATCACCCCTCCACTTT.